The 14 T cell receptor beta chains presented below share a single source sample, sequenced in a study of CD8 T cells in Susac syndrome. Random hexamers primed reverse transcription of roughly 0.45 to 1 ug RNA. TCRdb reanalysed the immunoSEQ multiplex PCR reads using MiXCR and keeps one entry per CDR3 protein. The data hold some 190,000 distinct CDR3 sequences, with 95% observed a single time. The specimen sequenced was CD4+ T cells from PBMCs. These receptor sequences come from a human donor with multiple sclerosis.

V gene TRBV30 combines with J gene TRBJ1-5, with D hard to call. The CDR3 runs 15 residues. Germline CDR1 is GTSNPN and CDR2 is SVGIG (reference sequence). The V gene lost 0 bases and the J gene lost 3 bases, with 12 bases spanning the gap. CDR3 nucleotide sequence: TGTGCCTGGAGTGTGGGGAGGAAGATCAATCAGCCCCAGCATTTT. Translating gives CAWSVGRKINQPQHF. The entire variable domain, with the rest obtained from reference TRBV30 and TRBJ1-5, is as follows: SQTIHQWPATLVQPVGSPLSLECTVEGTSNPNLYWYRQAAGRGLQLLFYSVGIGQISSEVPQNLSASRPQDRQFILSSKKLLLSDSGFYLCAWSVGRKINQPQHFGDGTRLSIL.

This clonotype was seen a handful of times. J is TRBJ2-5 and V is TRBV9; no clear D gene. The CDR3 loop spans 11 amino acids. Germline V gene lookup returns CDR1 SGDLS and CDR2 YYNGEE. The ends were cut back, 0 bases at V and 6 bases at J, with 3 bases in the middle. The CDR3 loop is CASSVGKTQYF. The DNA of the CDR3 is TGTGCCAGCAGCGTAGGGAAGACCCAGTACTTC.

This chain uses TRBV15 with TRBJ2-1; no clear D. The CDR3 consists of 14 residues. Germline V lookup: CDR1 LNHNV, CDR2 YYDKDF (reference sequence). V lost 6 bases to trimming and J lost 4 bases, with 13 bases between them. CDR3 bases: TGTGCCACCAGTAAAGGGCGTTGGTACAATGAGCAGTTCTTC. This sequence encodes CATSKGRWYNEQFF.

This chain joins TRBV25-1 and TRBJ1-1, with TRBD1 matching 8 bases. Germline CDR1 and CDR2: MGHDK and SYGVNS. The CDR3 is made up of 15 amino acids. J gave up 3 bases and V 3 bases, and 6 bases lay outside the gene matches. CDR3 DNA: TGTGCCAGCAGTGATCCTGGACAGGGAGACACTGAAGCTTTCTTT. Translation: CASSDPGQGDTEAFF.

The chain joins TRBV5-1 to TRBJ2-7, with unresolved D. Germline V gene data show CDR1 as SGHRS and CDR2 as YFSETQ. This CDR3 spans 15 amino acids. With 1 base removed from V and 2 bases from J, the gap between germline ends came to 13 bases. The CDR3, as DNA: TGCGCCAGCAGCTTGACCCTCGACCAAACCTACGAGCAGTACTTC. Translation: CASSLTLDQTYEQYF.

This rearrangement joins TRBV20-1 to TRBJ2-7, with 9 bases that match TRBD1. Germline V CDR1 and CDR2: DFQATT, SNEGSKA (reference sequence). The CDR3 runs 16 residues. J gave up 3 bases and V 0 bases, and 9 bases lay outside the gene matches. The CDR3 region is CSARDHGGTGNYEQYF. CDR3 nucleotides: TGCAGTGCTAGAGATCACGGGGGGACAGGGAACTACGAGCAGTACTTC.

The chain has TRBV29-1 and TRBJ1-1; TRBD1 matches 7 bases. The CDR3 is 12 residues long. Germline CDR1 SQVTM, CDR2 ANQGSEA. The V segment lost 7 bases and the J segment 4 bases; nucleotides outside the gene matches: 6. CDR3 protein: CSGMTGITEAFF. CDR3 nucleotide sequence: TGCAGCGGAATGACAGGGATCACTGAAGCTTTCTTT.

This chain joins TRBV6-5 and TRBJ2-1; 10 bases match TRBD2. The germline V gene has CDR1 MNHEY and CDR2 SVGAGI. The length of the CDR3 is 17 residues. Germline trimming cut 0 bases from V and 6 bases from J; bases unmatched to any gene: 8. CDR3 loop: CASSYSPLAGVINEQFF. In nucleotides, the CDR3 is TGTGCCAGCAGTTACTCCCCTCTAGCGGGGGTTATCAATGAGCAGTTCTTC.

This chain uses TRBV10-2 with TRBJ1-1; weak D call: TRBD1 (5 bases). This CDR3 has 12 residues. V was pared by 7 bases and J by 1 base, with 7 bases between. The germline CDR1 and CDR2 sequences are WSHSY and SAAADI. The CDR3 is CASIGGNTEAFF. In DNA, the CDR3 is TGCGCCAGCATCGGGGGGAACACTGAAGCTTTCTTT.

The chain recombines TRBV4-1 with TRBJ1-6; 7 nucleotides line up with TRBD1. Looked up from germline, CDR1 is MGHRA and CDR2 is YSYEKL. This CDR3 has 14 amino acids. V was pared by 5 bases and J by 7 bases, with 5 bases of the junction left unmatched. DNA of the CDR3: TGCGCCAGCAGCGGACAGGCTCCCAATTCACCCCTCCACTTT. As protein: CASSGQAPNSPLHF.

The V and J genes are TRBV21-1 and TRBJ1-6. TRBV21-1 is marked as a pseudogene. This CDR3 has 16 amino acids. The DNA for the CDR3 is TGTGCCAGCACCATAAGGGGGGGCTCCTATAATTCACCCCTCCACTTT. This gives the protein CASTIRGGSYNSPLHF.

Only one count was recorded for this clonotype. CDR3 in DNA: TGCAGTGCTAGAGATCCCGGGGGGTTGTATACGCAGTATTTT. Encoded protein: CSARDPGGLYTQYF. The gene calls are TRBV20-1 and TRBJ2-3; 7 positions match TRBD2. The V gene's germline CDR1 is DFQATT and CDR2 SNEGSKA (reference sequence). The CDR3 has 14 residues. Losses at the gene ends were 0 bases for V and 7 bases for J; bases not matched to a gene: 7.

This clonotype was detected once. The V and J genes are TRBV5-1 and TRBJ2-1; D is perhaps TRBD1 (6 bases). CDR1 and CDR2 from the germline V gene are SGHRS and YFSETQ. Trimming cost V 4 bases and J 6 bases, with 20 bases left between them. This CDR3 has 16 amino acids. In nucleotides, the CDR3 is TGCGCCAGCAGCCTTCAGGGGTCAGACGTTTCCAATGAGCAGTTCTTC. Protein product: CASSLQGSDVSNEQFF.

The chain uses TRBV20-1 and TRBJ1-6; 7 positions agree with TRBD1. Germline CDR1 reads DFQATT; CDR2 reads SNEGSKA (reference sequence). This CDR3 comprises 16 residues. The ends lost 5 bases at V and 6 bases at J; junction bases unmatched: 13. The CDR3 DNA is TGCAGTGCTGAGAGCCGGGACAGATACCCTAATTCACCCCTCCACTTT. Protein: CSAESRDRYPNSPLHF.